This TCR beta chain appears in the sequencing data of a study of shared clonotypes between healthy human individuals. Whole-study context: The cohort had two women and a few men, ages 18 to 49. Points from the study as a whole: Among a handful of donors, about 5% of naive CD4 clonotypes were found in common.

It was CD45RO-negative cells, positively selected for CCR7, that made up naive CD8 cells, with terminally differentiated effector memory CD45RA+ cells excluded. Germline V gives CDR1 LNHNV, CDR2 YYDKDF (reference sequence). V was clipped by 1 base and J by 2 bases, with 8 bases between them. The CDR3 contains 14 residues. This table comes from immunoSEQ multiplex PCR, and its TCRdb copy is limited to in-frame clones, with some not included. The table records about 2 million clones, roughly 94% of them present only once. To note about this clone: No antigen is known for it.

What was sequenced was naive CD8+ T cells sorted from blood. The genes are TRBV15 and TRBJ1-1, with TRBD1 as a possible D gene (5 bases). The sequence derives from a man younger than 35 in good health. CDR3 protein: CATSRVGENTEAFF. DNA for the CDR3: TGTGCCACCAGCAGAGTGGGGGAAAACACTGAAGCTTTCTTT.